This T cell receptor (beta chain) was identified in a study of T cells after yellow fever vaccination. About the research overall: Preparation used SMART-Seq v4 Ultra Low Input for the low-cell-number fractions.

MiXCR, run by TCRdb on the 5' RACE reads, gives a single entry per CDR3 protein. Of roughly 120,000 distinct CDR3 sequences listed, more than 6% are singletons. Study results and caveats: The CD4 compartment and the CD8 compartment contained a small share of clonotypes in common. Most clones from primary vaccination were detected again post-booster (just over 95% CD4, roughly 91% CD8). Contaminating bulk clonotypes could be abundant in FACS-sorted repertoires.

Germline loops: CDR1 SGHRS, CDR2 YFSETQ. Trimming took off 4 bases at V and 2 bases at J, with 5 bases between the two ends. The CDR3 totals 12 residues. This clonotype was detected ten times or more. What it recognizes is unknown. This chain joins TRBV5-1 and TRBJ2-3; no definite D call. The sequences come from CD4+ T cells sorted from PBMCs, collected about 10 days after the first yellow fever vaccination. The clonotype originates from a man younger than 30 who received the YFV17D yellow fever vaccine. CDR3 DNA: TGCGCCAGCAGCATAAACACAGATACGCAGTATTTT. Amino acid sequence: CASSINTDTQYF.